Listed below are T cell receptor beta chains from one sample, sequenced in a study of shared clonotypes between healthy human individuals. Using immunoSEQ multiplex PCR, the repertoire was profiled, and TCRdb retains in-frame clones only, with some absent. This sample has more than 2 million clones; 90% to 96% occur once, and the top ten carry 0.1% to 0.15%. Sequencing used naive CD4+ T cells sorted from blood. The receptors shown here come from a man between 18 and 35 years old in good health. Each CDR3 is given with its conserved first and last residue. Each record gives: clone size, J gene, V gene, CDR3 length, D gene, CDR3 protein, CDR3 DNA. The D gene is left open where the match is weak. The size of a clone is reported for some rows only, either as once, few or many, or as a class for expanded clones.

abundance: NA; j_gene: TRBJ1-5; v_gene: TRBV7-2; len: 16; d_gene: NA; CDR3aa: CASSLPPNYSNQPQHF; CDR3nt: TGTGCCAGCAGCTTACCCCCGAACTATAGCAATCAGCCCCAGCATTTT
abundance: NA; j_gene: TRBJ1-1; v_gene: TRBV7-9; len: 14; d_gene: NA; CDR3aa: CASSLMSDGAEAFF; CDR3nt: TGTGCCAGCAGCTTAATGTCGGACGGGGCTGAAGCTTTCTTT
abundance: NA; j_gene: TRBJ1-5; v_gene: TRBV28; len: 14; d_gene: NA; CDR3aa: CASSFAGMVGPQHF; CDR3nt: TGTGCCAGCAGTTTTGCCGGGATGGTAGGACCCCAGCATTTT
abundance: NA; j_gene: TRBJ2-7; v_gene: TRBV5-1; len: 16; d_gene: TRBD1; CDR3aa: CASSPEQGPPLYEQYF; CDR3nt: TGCGCCAGCAGCCCAGAACAGGGGCCCCCTCTCTACGAGCAGTACTTC
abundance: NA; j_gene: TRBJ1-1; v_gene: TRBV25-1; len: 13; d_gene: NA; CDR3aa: CASSELVNTEAFF; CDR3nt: TGTGCCAGCAGTGAACTCGTGAACACTGAAGCTTTCTTT
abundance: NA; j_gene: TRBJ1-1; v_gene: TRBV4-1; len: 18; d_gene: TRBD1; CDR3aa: CASSQPQGAGPMNTEAFF; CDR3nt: TGCGCCAGCAGCCAACCTCAGGGGGCGGGCCCCATGAACACTGAAGCTTTCTTT
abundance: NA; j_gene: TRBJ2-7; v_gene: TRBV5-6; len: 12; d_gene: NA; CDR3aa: CASSRSLYEQYF; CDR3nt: TGTGCCAGCAGCCGTTCTCTCTACGAGCAGTACTTC
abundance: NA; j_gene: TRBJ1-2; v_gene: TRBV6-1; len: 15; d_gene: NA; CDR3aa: CASSEKSLTGYGYTF; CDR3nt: TGTGCCAGCAGTGAAAAAAGTCTGACCGGCTATGGCTACACCTTC
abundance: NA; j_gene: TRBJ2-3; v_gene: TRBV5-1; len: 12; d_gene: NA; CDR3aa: CASSFSTDTQYF; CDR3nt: TGCGCCAGCAGCTTCTCAACAGATACGCAGTATTTT
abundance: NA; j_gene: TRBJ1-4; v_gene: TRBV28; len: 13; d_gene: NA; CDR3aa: CASSIPGREQLFF; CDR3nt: TGTGCCAGCAGTATCCCGGGACGAGAGCAACTGTTTTTT
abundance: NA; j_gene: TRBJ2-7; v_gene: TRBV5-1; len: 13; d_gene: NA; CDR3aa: CASSLVGSGEQYF; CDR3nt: TGCGCCAGCAGCTTGGTTGGGAGCGGCGAGCAGTACTTC
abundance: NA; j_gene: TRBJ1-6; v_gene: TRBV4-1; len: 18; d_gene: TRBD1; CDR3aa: CASSQGGQGAPNNSPLHF; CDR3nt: TGCGCCAGCAGCCAAGGGGGACAGGGGGCGCCTAATAATTCACCCCTCCACTTT
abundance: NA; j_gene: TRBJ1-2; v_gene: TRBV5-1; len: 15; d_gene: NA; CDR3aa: CASSLGYTGGYGYTF; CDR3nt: TGCGCCAGCAGCTTGGGGTATACAGGAGGCTATGGCTACACCTTC
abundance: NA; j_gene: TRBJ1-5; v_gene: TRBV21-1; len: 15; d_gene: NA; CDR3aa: CASSRTGDSNQPQHF; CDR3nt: TGTGCCAGCAGCAGAACAGGCGATAGCAATCAGCCCCAGCATTTT
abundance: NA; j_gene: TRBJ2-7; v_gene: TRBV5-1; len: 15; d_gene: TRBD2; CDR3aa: CASSGTSGLTYEQYF; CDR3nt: TGCGCCAGCAGCGGGACTAGCGGATTAACCTACGAGCAGTACTTC
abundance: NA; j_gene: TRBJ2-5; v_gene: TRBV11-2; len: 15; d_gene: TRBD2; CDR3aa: CASSLAGGGWETQYF; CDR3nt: TGTGCCAGCAGCTTAGCGGGAGGGGGTTGGGAGACCCAGTACTTC
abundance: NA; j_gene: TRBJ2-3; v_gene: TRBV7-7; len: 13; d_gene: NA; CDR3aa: CASSLDLGDTQYF; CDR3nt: TGTGCTAGCAGCTTAGACCTGGGAGATACGCAGTATTTT
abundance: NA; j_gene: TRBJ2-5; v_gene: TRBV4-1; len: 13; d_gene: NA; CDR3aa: CASSQFSTETQYF; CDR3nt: TGCGCCAGCAGCCAATTTTCGACAGAGACCCAGTACTTC
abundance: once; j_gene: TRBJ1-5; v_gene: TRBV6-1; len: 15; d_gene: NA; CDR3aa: CASSEAARVVQPQHF; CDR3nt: TGTGCCAGCAGTGAAGCGGCCCGGGTTGTTCAGCCCCAGCATTTT
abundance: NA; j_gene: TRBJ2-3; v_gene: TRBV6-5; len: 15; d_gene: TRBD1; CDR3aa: CASTKADRGTDTQYF; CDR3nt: TGTGCCAGCACTAAAGCCGACAGGGGAACAGATACGCAGTATTTT
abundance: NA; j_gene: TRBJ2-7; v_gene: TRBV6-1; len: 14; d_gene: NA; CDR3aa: CASTRGPGVYEQYF; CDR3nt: TGTGCCAGCACCCGAGGGCCGGGCGTCTACGAGCAGTACTTC
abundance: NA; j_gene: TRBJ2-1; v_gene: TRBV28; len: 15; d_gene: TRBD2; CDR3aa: CASSLSSGGPNEQFF; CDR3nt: TGTGCCAGCAGTTTATCTAGCGGGGGGCCCAATGAGCAGTTCTTC
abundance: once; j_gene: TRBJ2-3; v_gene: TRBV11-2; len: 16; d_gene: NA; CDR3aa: CASSLEGTTGADTQYF; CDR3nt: TGTGCCAGCAGCTTAGAGGGGACCACTGGGGCAGATACGCAGTATTTT
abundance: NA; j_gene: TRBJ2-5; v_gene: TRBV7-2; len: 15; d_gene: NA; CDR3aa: CASSLYHGRAETQYF; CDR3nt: TGTGCCAGCAGCTTATATCATGGACGGGCGGAGACCCAGTACTTC
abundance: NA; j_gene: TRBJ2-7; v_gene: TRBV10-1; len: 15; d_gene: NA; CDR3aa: CASSEATGTSYEQYF; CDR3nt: TGCGCCAGCAGTGAGGCGACAGGAACCAGCTACGAGCAGTACTTC
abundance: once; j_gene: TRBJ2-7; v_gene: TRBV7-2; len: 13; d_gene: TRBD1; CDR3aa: CASSAGTGSEQYF; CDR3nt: TGTGCCAGCAGCGCCGGGACAGGGAGCGAGCAGTACTTC
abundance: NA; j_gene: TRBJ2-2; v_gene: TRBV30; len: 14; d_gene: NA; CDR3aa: CAWNREPSTGELFF; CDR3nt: TGTGCCTGGAACAGAGAACCTTCCACCGGGGAGCTGTTTTTT
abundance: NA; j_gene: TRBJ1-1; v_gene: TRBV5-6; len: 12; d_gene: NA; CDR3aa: CASSTGQPNPFF; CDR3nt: TGTGCCAGCAGCACAGGACAGCCTAATCCTTTCTTT
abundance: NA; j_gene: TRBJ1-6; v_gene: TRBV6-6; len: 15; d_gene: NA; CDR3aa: CASSATGSYNSPLHF; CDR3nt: TGTGCCAGCAGCGCAACCGGGTCTTATAATTCACCCCTCCACTTT
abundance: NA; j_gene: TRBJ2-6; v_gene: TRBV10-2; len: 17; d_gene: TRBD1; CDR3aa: CASSEMDRVAGANVLTF; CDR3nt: TGCGCCAGCAGTGAGATGGACAGGGTGGCTGGGGCCAACGTCCTGACTTTC
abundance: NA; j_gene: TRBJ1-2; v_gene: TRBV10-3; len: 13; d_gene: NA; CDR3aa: CAISEFRDYGYTF; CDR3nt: TGTGCCATCAGTGAGTTCAGGGACTATGGCTACACCTTC
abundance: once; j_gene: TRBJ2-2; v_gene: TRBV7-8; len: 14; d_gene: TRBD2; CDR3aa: CASSSGTSYGELFF; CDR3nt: TGTGCCAGCAGCTCGGGGACTAGTTACGGGGAGCTGTTTTTT
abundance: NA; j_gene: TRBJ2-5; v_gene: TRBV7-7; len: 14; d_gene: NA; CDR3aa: CASSFLRDQETQYF; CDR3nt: TGTGCTAGCAGCTTCCTCCGGGACCAAGAGACCCAGTACTTC
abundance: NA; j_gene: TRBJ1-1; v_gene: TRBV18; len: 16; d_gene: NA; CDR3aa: CASSPLPGPMNTEAFF; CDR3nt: TGTGCCAGCTCACCCCTGCCGGGACCGATGAACACTGAAGCTTTCTTT
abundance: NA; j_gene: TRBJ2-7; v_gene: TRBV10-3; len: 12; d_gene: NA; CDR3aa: CATYSGVREQYF; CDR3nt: TGTGCCACCTACTCTGGGGTAAGGGAGCAGTACTTC
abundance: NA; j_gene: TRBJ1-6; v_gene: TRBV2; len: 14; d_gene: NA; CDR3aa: CASSVSTGYSPLHF; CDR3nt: TGTGCCAGCAGTGTGTCAACAGGTTATTCACCCCTCCACTTT
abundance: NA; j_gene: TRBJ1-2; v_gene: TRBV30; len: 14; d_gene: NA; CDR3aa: CAWRNQGTNYGYTF; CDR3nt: TGTGCCTGGAGGAATCAGGGGACGAACTATGGCTACACCTTC
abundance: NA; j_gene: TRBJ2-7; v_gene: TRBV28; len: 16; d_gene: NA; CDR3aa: CASSLTGNLNSYEQYF; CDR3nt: TGTGCCAGCAGTTTAACAGGCAACCTCAATTCCTACGAGCAGTACTTC
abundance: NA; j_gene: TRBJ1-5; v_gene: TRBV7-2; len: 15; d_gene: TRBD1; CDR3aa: CASSLGTGGGQPQHF; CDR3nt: TGTGCCAGCAGCTTGGGGACAGGGGGAGGGCAGCCCCAGCATTTT
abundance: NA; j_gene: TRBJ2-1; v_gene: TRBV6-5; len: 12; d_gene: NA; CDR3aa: CASGLPPSEQFF; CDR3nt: TGTGCCAGCGGACTGCCCCCCAGTGAGCAGTTCTTC
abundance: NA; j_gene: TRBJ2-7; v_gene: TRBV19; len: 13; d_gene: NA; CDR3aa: CASMQGVGYEQYF; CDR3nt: TGTGCCAGTATGCAAGGGGTGGGCTACGAGCAGTACTTC
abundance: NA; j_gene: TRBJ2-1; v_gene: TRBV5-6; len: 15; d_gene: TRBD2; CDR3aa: CASSPAGSSYNEQFF; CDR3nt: TGTGCCAGCAGCCCAGCGGGGAGTTCCTACAATGAGCAGTTCTTC
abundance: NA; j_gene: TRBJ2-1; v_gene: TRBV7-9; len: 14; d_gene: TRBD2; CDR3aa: CASSFLAGGMGQFF; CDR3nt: TGTGCCAGCAGCTTTCTAGCGGGAGGAATGGGGCAGTTCTTC